The 5 T cell receptor beta chains listed next were all sequenced from one sample in a study of OX40 agonist ivuxolimab in advanced cancers. Assay used: immunoSEQ multiplex PCR; TCRdb lists only in-frame clones, some missing. The data contain 9,500 to 12,000 clones, 80% to 85% of them singletons. The source material was CD4+ or CD8+ T cells sorted from blood, sampled in a trial of the OX40 agonist ivuxolimab. These receptors originate from an adult with an advanced solid tumor such as melanoma, head and neck, liver or kidney cancer.

This chain connects TRBV15 to TRBJ2-1, with no clear D. The CDR3 covers 15 residues. CDR1 and CDR2 from the germline V gene are LNHNV and YYDKDF (reference sequence). Trimming removed 0 bases at V and 1 base at J, with 7 bases between. The CDR3 is CATSRESGSYNEQFF. Written as DNA, the CDR3 is TGTGCCACCAGCAGAGAGTCGGGTTCCTACAATGAGCAGTTCTTC.

The rearrangement links TRBV9 to TRBJ2-1; possible D gene TRBD1, 6 bases. CDR1 SGDLS and CDR2 YYNGEE come from the germline V gene. This CDR3 is built from 16 residues. With 0 bases removed from V and 2 bases from J, the gap between germline ends came to 12 bases. The DNA of the CDR3 is TGTGCCAGCAGCGTAGCTCACAGGGACGCCTACAATGAGCAGTTCTTC. Translation: CASSVAHRDAYNEQFF.

V and J are TRBV7-9 and TRBJ2-7, with 7 bases fitting TRBD1. Germline CDR1 reads SEHNR; CDR2 reads FQNEAQ (reference sequence). With V trimmed by 8 bases and J by 2 bases, 6 bases remained unmatched. The CDR3 has 13 residues. CDR3 in amino acids: CASSGQATYEQYF. The CDR3 DNA is TGTGCCAGCTCCGGACAGGCTACCTACGAGCAGTACTTC.

V usage is TRBV6-5 and J usage is TRBJ2-1; 9 positions match TRBD2. Germline loops: CDR1 MNHEY, CDR2 SVGAGI. This CDR3 comprises 15 residues. V shed 2 bases and J 9 bases; nucleotides not matched to a gene: 8. In nucleotides, the CDR3 is TGTGCCAGCAGTTACGTGTTAGCGGGAGAAGGTGAGCAGTTCTTC. Its translation is CASSYVLAGEGEQFF.

Sample share makes this clone medium-sized. This rearrangement joins TRBV5-1 to TRBJ2-7; 10 bases agree with TRBD2. This CDR3 contains 15 residues. Germline V gene sequence: CDR1 SGHRS, CDR2 YFSETQ. The V gene end was trimmed by 3 bases and the J gene end by 4 bases; junction bases not matched to a gene: 7. The chain's CDR3 is CASSSLAGVSYEQYF. The CDR3 coding sequence is TGCGCCAGCAGCTCCCTAGCGGGAGTAAGTTACGAGCAGTACTTC.